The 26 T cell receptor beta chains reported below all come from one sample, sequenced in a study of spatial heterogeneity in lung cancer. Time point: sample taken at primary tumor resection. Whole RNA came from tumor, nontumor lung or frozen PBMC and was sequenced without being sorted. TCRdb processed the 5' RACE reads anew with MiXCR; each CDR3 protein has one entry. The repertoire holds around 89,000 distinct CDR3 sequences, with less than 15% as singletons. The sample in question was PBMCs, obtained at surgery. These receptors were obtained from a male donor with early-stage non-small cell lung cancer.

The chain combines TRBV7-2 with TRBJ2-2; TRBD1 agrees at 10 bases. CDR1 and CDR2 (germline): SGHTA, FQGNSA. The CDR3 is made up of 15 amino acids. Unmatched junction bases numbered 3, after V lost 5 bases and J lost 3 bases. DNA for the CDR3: TGTGCCAGCAGCAGGACAGGGGGACACACCGGGGAGCTGTTTTTT. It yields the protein CASSRTGGHTGELFF.

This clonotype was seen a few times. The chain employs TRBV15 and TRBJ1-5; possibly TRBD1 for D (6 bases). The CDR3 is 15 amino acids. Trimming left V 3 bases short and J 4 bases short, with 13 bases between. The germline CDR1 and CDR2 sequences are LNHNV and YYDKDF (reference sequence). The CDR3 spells CATSRLITGNQPQHF. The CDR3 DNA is TGTGCCACCAGCAGGCTCATCACAGGGAATCAGCCCCAGCATTTT.

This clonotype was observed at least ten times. The CDR3 is CATSGRGGNEQFF. In DNA, the CDR3 is TGTGCCACCAGTGGGCGGGGGGGCAATGAGCAGTTCTTC. The genes are TRBV24-1 and TRBJ2-1, with TRBD2 identical over 9 bases. Unmatched junction bases numbered 1, after V lost 5 bases and J lost 6 bases. CDR3 length: 13 residues. Germline V gene lookup returns CDR1 KGHDR and CDR2 SFDVKD.

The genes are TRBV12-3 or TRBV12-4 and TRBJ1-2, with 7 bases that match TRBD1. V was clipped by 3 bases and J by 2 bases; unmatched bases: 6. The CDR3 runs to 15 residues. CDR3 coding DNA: TGTGCCAGCAGTTTTAACAGGGGCGTCAACTATGGCTACACCTTC. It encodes CASSFNRGVNYGYTF.

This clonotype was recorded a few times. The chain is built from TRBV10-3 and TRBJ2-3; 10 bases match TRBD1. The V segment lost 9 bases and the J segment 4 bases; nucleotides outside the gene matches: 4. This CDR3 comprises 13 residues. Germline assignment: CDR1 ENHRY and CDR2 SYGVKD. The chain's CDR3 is CAMRTGGADTQYF. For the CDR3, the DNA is TGTGCCATGCGGACAGGGGGAGCAGATACGCAGTATTTT.

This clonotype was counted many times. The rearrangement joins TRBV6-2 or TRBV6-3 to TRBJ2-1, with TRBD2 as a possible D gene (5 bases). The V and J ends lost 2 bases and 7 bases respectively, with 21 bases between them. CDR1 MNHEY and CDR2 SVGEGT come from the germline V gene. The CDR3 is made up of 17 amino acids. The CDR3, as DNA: TGTGCCAGCAGTTACCCGAGACGGGGTCCGACAAGAAATGAGCAGTTCTTC. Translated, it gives CASSYPRRGPTRNEQFF.

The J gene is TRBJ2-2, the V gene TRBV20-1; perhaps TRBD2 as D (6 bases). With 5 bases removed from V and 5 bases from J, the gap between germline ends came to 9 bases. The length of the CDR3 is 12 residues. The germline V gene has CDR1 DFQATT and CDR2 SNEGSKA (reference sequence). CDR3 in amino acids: CSAGGGTGELFF. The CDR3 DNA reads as TGCAGTGCTGGGGGAGGAACCGGGGAGCTGTTTTTT.

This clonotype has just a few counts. The CDR3 spells CSARDLDIQYF. CDR3 DNA sequence: TGCAGTGCTAGAGATTTAGACATTCAGTACTTC. The rearrangement links TRBV20-1 to TRBJ2-4; D is unclear. This CDR3 is 11 amino acids long. CDR1 is DFQATT, CDR2 SNEGSKA, per germline (reference sequence). With 0 bases removed from V and 8 bases from J, the gap between germline ends came to 5 bases.

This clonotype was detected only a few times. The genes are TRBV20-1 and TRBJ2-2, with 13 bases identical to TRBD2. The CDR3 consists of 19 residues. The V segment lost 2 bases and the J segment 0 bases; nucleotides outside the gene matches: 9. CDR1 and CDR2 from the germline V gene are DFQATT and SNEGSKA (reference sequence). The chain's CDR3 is CSARPPRGLAGSNTGELFF. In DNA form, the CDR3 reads TGCAGTGCTAGACCCCCGCGGGGACTAGCGGGATCGAACACCGGGGAGCTGTTTTTT.

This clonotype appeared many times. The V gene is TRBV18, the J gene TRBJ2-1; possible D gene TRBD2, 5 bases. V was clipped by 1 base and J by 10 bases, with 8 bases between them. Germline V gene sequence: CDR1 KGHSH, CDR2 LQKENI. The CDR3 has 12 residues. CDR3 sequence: CASSPQAGEQFF. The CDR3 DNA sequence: TGTGCCAGCTCACCACAGGCGGGCGAGCAGTTCTTC.

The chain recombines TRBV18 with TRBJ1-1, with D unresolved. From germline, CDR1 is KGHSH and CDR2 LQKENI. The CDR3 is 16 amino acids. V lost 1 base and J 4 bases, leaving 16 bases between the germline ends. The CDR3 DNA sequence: TGTGCCAGCTCACCACGGTCGAAGGGAGGGAGCACTGAAGCTTTCTTT. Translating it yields CASSPRSKGGSTEAFF.

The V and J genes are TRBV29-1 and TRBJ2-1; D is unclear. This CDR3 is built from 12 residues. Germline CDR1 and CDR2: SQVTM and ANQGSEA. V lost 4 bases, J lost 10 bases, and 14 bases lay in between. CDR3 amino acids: CSVGSTYGEQFF. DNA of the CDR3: TGCAGCGTTGGGTCCACCTACGGGGAGCAGTTCTTC.

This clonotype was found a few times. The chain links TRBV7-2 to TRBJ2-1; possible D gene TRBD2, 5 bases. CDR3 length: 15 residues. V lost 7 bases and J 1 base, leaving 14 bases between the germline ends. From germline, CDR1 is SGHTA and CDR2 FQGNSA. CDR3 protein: CASTPRTPSYNEQFF. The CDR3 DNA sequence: TGTGCCAGCACCCCACGGACTCCATCCTACAATGAGCAGTTCTTC.

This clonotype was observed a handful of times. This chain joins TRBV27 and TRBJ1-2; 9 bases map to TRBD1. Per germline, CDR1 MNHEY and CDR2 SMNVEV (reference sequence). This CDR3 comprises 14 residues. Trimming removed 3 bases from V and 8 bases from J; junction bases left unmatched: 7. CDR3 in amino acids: CASSFRGTGRGYTF. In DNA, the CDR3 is TGTGCCAGCAGTTTCAGGGGGACAGGGCGAGGCTACACCTTC.

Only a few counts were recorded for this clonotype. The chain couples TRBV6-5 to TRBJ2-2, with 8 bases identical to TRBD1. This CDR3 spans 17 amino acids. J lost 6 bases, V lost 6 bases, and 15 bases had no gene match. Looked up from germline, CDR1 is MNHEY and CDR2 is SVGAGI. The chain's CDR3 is CASSSGQAPLIPGELFF. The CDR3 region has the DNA TGTGCCAGCAGCTCGGGACAGGCCCCGCTAATCCCCGGGGAGCTGTTTTTT.

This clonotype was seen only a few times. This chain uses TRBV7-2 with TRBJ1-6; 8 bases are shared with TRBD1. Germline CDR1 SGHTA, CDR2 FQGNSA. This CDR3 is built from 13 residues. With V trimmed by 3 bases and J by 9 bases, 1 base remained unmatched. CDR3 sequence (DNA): TGTGCCAGCAGCTTGACAGGGGTTTCACCCCTCCACTTT. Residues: CASSLTGVSPLHF. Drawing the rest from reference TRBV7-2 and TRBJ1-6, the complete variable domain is GAGVSQSPSNKVTEKGKDVELRCDPISGHTALYWYRQSLGQGLEFLIYFQGNSAPDKSGLPSDRFSAERTGGSVSTLTIQRTQQEDSAVYLCASSLTGVSPLHFGNGTRLTVT.

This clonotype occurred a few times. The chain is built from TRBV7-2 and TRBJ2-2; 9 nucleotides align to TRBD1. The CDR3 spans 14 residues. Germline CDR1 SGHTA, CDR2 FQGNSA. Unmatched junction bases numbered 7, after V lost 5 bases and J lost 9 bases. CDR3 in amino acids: CASSRDRDRRELFF. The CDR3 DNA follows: TGTGCCAGCAGCAGGGACAGGGACCGCAGGGAGCTGTTTTTT.

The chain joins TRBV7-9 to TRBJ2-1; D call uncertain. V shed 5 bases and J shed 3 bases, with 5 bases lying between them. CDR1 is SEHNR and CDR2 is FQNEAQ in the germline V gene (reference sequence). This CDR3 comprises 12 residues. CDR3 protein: CASSPDYNEQFF. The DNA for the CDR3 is TGTGCCAGCAGCCCGGACTACAATGAGCAGTTCTTC.

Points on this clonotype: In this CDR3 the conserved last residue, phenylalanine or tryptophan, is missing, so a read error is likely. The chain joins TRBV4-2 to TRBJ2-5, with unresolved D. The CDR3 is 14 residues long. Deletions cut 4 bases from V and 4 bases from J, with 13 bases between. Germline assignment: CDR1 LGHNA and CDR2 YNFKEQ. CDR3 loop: CASSPSSSLETQYS. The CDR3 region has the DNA TGTGCCAGCAGCCCATCATCATCCCTAGAGACCCAGTACTCC.

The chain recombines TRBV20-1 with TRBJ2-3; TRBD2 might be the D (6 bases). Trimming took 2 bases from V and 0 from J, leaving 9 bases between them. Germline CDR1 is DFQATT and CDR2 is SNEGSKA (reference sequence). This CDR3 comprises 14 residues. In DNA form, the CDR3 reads TGCAGTGCTAGATACGGGACTAGCACAGATACGCAGTATTTT. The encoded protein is CSARYGTSTDTQYF.

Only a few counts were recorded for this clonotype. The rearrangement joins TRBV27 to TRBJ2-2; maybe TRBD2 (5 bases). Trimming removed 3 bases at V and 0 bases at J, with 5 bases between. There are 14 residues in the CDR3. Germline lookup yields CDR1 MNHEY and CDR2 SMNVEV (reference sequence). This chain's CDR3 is CASSFGANTGELFF. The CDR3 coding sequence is TGTGCCAGCAGTTTCGGGGCGAACACCGGGGAGCTGTTTTTT.

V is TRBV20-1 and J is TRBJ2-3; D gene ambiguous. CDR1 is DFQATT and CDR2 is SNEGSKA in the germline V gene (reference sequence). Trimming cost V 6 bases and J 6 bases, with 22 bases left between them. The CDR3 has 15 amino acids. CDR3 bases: TGCAGTGCCCCTGTCGTACCCTCCTTGGATGATACGCAGTATTTT. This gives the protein CSAPVVPSLDDTQYF.

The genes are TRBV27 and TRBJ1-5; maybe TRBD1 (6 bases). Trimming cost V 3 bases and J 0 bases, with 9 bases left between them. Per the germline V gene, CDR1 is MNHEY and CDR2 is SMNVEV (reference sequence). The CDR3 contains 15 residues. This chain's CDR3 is CASSFGQYSNQPQHF. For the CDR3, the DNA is TGTGCCAGCAGTTTCGGACAGTATAGCAATCAGCCCCAGCATTTT.

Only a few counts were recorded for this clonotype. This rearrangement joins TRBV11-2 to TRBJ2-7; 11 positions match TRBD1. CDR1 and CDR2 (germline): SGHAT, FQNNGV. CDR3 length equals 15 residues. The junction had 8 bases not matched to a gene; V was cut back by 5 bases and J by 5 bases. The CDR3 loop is CASSADRGLLHEQYF. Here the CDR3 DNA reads TGTGCCAGCAGCGCGGACAGGGGGCTTCTCCACGAGCAGTACTTC.

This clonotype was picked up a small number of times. CDR3 residues: CASSVSGTGVTDTQYF. For the CDR3, the DNA is TGTGCCAGCAGCGTCTCCGGGACAGGGGTCACAGATACGCAGTATTTT. The rearrangement uses TRBV7-2 and TRBJ2-3, with 10 bases identical to TRBD1. With 5 bases clipped from V and 2 bases from J, the junction kept 7 bases outside the gene matches. The V gene's germline CDR1 is SGHTA and CDR2 FQGNSA. The CDR3 totals 16 residues.

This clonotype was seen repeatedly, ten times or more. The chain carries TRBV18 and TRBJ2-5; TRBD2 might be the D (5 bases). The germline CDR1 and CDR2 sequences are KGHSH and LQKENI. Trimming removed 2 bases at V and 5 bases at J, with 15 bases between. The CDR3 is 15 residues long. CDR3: CASSPSGGLGETQYF. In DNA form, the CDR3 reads TGTGCCAGCTCACCATCCGGTGGACTTGGGGAGACCCAGTACTTC.